This T cell receptor beta chain originates from a study of cytomegalovirus exposure and HLA in healthy donors. Study-wide results and limits: What TCR beta sequences reportedly achieved was accurate prediction of HLA-A and HLA-B alleles in most subjects. In a later analysis, parvovirus B19, influenza, CMV and Epstein-Barr virus appeared linked to several top co-occurrence clusters. Usually a TCR sequence was rare, but some public TCRs were found in many donors.

In the PCR, 60 Vbeta and 13 Jbeta primers were used. Assay used: immunoSEQ multiplex PCR; TCRdb lists only in-frame clones, some missing. The profile shows 150,000 to 200,000 clones, 70% to 80% of them singletons. Comment on this clone: Its specificity is unknown.

Healthy bone marrow donors formed the donor group. Germline V CDR1 and CDR2: MNHEY, SVGAGI. The CDR3 covers 13 residues. V was clipped by 4 bases and J by 5 bases, with 11 bases between them. The sample consisted of PBMCs. The chain joins TRBV6-5 to TRBJ2-5; D is perhaps TRBD2 (6 bases). The clonotype comes from a male donor in good health and CMV-seropositive. CDR3 coding DNA: TGTGCCAGCAGTTTGCGGGGAAGGGAGACCCAGTACTTC. Translation: CASSLRGRETQYF.